The 8 T cell receptor beta chains below come from one sample, sequenced in a study of cytomegalovirus exposure and HLA in healthy donors. PCR involved 60 Vbeta and 13 Jbeta primers. Here immunoSEQ multiplex PCR was the method, and the copy in TCRdb shows in-frame clones only, minus some. The sample carries more than 85,000 clones, around 77% recorded once. The sample consisted of PBMCs. All receptors derive from a male donor in good health and CMV-seropositive.

V gene TRBV7-9 combines with J gene TRBJ2-7; 8 nucleotides match TRBD2. The V gene's germline CDR1 is SEHNR and CDR2 FQNEAQ (reference sequence). The CDR3 covers 16 residues. V was clipped by 2 bases and J by 0 bases; unmatched bases: 6. The CDR3 spells CASSLPPGGSSYEQYF. CDR3 nucleotides: TGTGCCAGCAGCTTACCACCGGGAGGGAGCTCCTACGAGCAGTACTTC.

This clone was counted a few times. This chain connects TRBV28 to TRBJ1-3; 8 nucleotides match TRBD1. Looked up from germline, CDR1 is MDHEN and CDR2 is SYDVKM. The CDR3 runs to 16 residues. Unmatched junction bases numbered 11, after V lost 8 bases and J lost 2 bases. This chain's CDR3 is CASLPGDRYTGNTIYF. DNA of the CDR3: TGTGCCAGCCTCCCCGGGGACAGGTACACTGGAAACACCATATATTTT.

This clone occurred a few times. The chain is built from TRBV4-2 and TRBJ1-1; no clear D. The V end lost 4 bases, the J end lost 4 bases, and 10 bases lay between the germline ends. Germline lookup yields CDR1 LGHNA and CDR2 YNFKEQ. The CDR3 length is 13 residues. As DNA, the CDR3 is TGTGCCAGCAGCCTGCCGCAGTTCACTGAAGCTTTCTTT. This sequence encodes CASSLPQFTEAFF.

This clone was picked up a small number of times. This chain links TRBV9 with TRBJ2-1; no reliable D call. V gave up 4 bases and J gave up 11 bases, with 13 bases separating them. The germline V gene has CDR1 SGDLS and CDR2 YYNGEE. CDR3 length: 12 residues. CDR3 region: CASSPPVGQQFF. The CDR3 nucleotides are TGTGCCAGCAGCCCCCCCGTTGGGCAGCAGTTCTTC.

The chain joins TRBV10-3 to TRBJ2-7; TRBD1 is a possible D gene (6 bases). CDR3 length equals 13 residues. The ends were cut back, 5 bases at V and 2 bases at J, with 10 bases in the middle. Germline loops: CDR1 ENHRY, CDR2 SYGVKD. CDR3 bases: TGTGCCATCAGTTCACCAGGGGCCTACGAGCAGTACTTC. The encoded protein is CAISSPGAYEQYF.

The chain employs TRBV10-3 and TRBJ1-1, with 7 nucleotides matching TRBD1. This CDR3 region has 14 residues. V was pared by 3 bases and J by 4 bases, with 5 bases of the junction left unmatched. Germline-derived CDR1 and CDR2 are ENHRY and SYGVKD. CDR3 nucleotide sequence: TGTGCCATCAGTGACGGGACAGCGGTCACTGAAGCTTTCTTT. Its translation: CAISDGTAVTEAFF.

The V call is TRBV9, the J call TRBJ2-3; 9 bases agree with TRBD2. This CDR3 is built from 16 residues. Per germline, CDR1 SGDLS and CDR2 YYNGEE. With 1 base clipped from V and 0 bases from J, the junction kept 3 bases outside the gene matches. CDR3 sequence reads: CASSVTSGPSTDTQYF. The CDR3 nucleotides are TGTGCCAGCAGCGTAACTAGCGGGCCTAGCACAGATACGCAGTATTTT.

The chain carries TRBV11-2 and TRBJ2-2; D is perhaps TRBD2 (6 bases). This CDR3 spans 12 amino acids. V lost 8 bases and J lost 6, with 10 bases in between. CDR1 is SGHAT and CDR2 is FQNNGV in the germline V gene. The CDR3 here is CASGRGSGELFF. CDR3 coding DNA: TGTGCCAGCGGACGGGGGTCCGGGGAGCTGTTTTTT.